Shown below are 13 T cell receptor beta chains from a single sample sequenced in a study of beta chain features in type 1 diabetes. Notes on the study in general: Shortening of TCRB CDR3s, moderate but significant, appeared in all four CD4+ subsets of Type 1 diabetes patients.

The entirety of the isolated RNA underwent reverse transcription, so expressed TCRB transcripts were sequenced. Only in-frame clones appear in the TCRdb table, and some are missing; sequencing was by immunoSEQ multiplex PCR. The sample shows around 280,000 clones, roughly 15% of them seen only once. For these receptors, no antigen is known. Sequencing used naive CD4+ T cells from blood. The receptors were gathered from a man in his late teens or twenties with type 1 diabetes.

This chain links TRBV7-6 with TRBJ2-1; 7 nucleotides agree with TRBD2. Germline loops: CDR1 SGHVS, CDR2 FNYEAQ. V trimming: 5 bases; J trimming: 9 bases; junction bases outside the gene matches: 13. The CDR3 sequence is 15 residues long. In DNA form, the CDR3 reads TGTGCCAGCAGCACCTCCTACGCGGGAGCCGGTGAGCAGTTCTTC. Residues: CASSTSYAGAGEQFF.

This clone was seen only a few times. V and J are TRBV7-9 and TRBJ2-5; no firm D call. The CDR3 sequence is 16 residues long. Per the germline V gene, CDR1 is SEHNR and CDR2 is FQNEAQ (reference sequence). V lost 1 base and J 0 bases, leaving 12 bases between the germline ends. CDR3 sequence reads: CASSLVPPSYQETQYF. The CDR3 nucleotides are TGTGCCAGCAGCTTAGTACCTCCTAGTTACCAAGAGACCCAGTACTTC.

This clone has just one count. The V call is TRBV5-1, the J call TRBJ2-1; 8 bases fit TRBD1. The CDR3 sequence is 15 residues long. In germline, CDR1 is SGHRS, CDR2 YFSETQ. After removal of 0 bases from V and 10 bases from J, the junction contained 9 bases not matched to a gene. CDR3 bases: TGCGCCAGCAGCTTGGGGGTGACAGGGGACGGCGAGCAGTTCTTC. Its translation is CASSLGVTGDGEQFF.

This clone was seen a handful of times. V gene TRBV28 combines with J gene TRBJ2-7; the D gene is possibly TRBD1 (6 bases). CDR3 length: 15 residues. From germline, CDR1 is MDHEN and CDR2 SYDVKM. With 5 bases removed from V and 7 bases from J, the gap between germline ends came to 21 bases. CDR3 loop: CASSPANHRAGEQYF. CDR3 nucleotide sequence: TGTGCCAGCAGTCCCGCGAACCACAGGGCGGGTGAGCAGTACTTC.

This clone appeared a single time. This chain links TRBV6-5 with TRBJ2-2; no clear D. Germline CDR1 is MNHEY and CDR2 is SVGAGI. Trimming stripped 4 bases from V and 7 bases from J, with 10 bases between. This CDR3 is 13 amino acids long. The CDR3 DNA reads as TGTGCCAGCAGTTCCCCGTACAGCGGGGAGCTGTTTTTT. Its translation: CASSSPYSGELFF.

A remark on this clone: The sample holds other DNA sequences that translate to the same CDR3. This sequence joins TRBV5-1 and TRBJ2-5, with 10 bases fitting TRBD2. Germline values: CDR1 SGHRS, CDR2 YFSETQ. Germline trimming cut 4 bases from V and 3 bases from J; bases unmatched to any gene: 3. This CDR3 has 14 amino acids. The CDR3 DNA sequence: TGCGCCAGCAGCCTGAGCGGGGGGGAAGAGACCCAGTACTTC. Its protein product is CASSLSGGEETQYF.

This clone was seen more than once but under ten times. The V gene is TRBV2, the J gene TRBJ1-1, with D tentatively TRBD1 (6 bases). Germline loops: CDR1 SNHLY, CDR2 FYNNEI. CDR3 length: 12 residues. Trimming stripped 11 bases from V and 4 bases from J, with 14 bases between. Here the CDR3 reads CACNDRFTEAFF. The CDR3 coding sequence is TGTGCCTGCAATGACAGGTTCACTGAAGCTTTCTTT.

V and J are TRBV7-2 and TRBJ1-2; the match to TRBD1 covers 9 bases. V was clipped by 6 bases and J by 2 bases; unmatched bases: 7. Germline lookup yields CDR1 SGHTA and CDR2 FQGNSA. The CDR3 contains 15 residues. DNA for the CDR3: TGTGCCAGCAGACCCACCGGGACAGGGAACTATGGCTACACCTTC. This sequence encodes CASRPTGTGNYGYTF.

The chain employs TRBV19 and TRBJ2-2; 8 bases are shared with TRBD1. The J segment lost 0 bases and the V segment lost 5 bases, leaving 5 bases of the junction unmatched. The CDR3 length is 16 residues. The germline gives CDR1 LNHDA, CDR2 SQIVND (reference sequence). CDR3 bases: TGTGCCAGTAGTTCGAACAGGGGGACGAACACCGGGGAGCTGTTTTTT. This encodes CASSSNRGTNTGELFF. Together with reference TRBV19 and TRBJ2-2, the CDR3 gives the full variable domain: DGGITQSPKYLFRKEGQNVTLSCEQNLNHDAMYWYRQDPGQGLRLIYYSQIVNDFQKGDIAEGYSVSREKKESFPLTVTSAQKNPTAFYLCASSSNRGTNTGELFFGEGSRLTVL.

CDR3 residues: CARNRALGDEQFF. The CDR3, as DNA: TGTGCCAGAAACAGGGCCTTGGGGGATGAGCAGTTCTTC. This chain connects TRBV19 to TRBJ2-1, with a possible D match to TRBD1 (6 bases). With 9 bases removed from V and 8 bases from J, the gap between germline ends came to 17 bases. CDR3 length: 13 residues. Germline lookup yields CDR1 LNHDA and CDR2 SQIVND (reference sequence).

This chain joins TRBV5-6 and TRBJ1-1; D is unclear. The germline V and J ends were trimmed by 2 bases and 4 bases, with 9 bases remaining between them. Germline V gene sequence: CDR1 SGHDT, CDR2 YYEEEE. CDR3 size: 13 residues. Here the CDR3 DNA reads TGTGCCAGCAGCTTAGGAGAGGGCACTGAAGCTTTCTTT. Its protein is CASSLGEGTEAFF.

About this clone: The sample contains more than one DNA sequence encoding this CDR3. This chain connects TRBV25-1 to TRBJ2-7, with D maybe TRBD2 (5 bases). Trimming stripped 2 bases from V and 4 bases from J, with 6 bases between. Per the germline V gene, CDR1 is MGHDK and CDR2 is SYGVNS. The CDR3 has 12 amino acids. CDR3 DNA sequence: TGTGCCAGCAGTGAACGGGGTTACGAGCAGTACTTC. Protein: CASSERGYEQYF.

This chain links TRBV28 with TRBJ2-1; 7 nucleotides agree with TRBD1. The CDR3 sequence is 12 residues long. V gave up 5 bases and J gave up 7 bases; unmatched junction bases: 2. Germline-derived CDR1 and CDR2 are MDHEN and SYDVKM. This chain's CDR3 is CASSRQGNEQFF. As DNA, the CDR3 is TGTGCCAGCAGTCGACAGGGTAATGAGCAGTTCTTC.